The clone carrying this T cell receptor beta chain was observed at least ten times. The sample's time point: newly diagnosed GD, antithyroid drugs for less than 3 months. Following extraction of RNA from PBMCs, that RNA was used to make the TCR library. The sample originates from a study of regulatory T cells in long-lasting Graves disease. Investigators prepared the TCR beta libraries by applying iRepertoire HTBI primers and Arm-PCR of CDR3 regions. Each CDR3 protein is one row after TCRdb ran MiXCR on the multiplex PCR reads. The table lists a few hundred thousand distinct CDR3 sequences, roughly 15% of them singletons. The data were also submitted as part of a second study, on T cells in Graves' hyperthyroidism and ophthalmopathy.

The origin of this receptor is a woman aged 18-35 years with Graves disease. Source: peripheral blood mononuclear cells (PBMCs), taken at new diagnosis, from a patient treated with antithyroid drugs.

DNA of the CDR3: TGTGCCTGGAGTCAGTGGAGCCGCTCCTACGAGCAGTACTTC. Protein sequence: CAWSQWSRSYEQYF. The chain is built from TRBV30 and TRBJ2-7; unclear D gene. V was pared by 2 bases and J by 0 bases, with 11 bases between. In germline, CDR1 is GTSNPN, CDR2 SVGIG (reference sequence). The length of the CDR3 is 14 residues.